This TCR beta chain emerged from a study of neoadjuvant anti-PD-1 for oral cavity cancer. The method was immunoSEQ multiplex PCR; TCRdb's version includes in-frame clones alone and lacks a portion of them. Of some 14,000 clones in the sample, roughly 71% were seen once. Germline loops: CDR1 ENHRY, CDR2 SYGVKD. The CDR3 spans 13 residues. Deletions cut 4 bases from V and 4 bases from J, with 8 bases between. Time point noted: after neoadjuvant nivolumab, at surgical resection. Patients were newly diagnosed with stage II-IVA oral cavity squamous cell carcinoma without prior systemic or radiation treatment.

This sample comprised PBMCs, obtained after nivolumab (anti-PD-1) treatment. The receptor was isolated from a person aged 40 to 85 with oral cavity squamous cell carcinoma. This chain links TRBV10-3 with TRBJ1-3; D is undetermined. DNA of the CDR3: TGTGCCATCAGTGGAGTACAAGGAAACACCATATATTTT. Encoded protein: CAISGVQGNTIYF.